Below, one T cell receptor (beta chain) is given with its context. This table comes from immunoSEQ multiplex PCR, and its TCRdb copy is limited to in-frame clones, with some not included. The sample gives some 240,000 clones, 50% to 80% of which show up once; roughly 11% is in the top ten. The sample originates from a study of shared clonotypes between healthy human individuals. Germline V gene sequence: CDR1 MNHNS, CDR2 SASEGT. Trimming cost V 5 bases and J 7 bases, with 13 bases left between them. There are 13 residues in the CDR3. The sequence derives from a man aged 30 to 45 in good health. The chain recombines TRBV6-1 with TRBJ2-3; D perhaps matches TRBD1 (6 bases). Sequenced: memory CD4+ T cells sorted from blood. Subset of the sample: CD45RA-negative fraction. The CDR3 sequence is CASSLGAQNTQYF. The CDR3 DNA follows: TGTGCCAGCAGTCTGGGGGCGCAGAATACGCAGTATTTT.